Following are 25 T cell receptor beta chains from one sample sequenced in a study of blood T cell repertoires in COVID-19. Libraries were prepared by immunoSEQ multiplex PCR; TCRdb keeps only in-frame clonotypes and omits some of them. The table records about 190,000 clones, roughly four fifths of them present only once. The sequenced material came from peripheral blood. Receptor source: a woman aged 40 to 50 with acute or convalescent COVID-19.

A few counts support this clone. The chain is built from TRBV7-8 and TRBJ1-2; TRBD1 agrees at 7 bases. The germline gives CDR1 SGHVS, CDR2 FQNEAQ. This CDR3 has 13 residues. V trimming: 6 bases; J trimming: 4 bases; junction bases outside the gene matches: 5. CDR3 DNA: TGTGCCAGCAGTCCTCAGGGGGTCTATGGCTACACCTTC. It specifies CASSPQGVYGYTF.

The gene calls are TRBV18 and TRBJ2-1; weak D call: TRBD2 (7 bases). CDR1 is KGHSH, CDR2 LQKENI, per germline. The CDR3 has 13 amino acids. The ends were cut back, 4 bases at V and 8 bases at J, with 12 bases in the middle. CDR3 nucleotides: TGTGCCAGCTCACGACTAGCAGGGGATGAGCAGTTCTTC. It encodes CASSRLAGDEQFF.

The rearrangement uses TRBV12-3 or TRBV12-4 and TRBJ2-7; D gene uncertain. The CDR3 contains 13 residues. Trimming removed 5 bases from V and 0 bases from J, with 8 bases in between. CDR3 in DNA: TGTGCCAGCAGTAGGAGTGGCTCCTACGAGCAGTACTTC. It encodes CASSRSGSYEQYF.

This chain connects TRBV6-2 or TRBV6-3 to TRBJ1-4; 8 nucleotides match TRBD1. With 1 base clipped from V and 14 bases from J, the junction kept 9 bases outside the gene matches. The germline V gene encodes CDR1 MNHEY and CDR2 SVGEGT. The CDR3 consists of 14 residues. The CDR3 region is CASSYLNRGSALFF. In DNA, the CDR3 is TGTGCCAGCAGTTACTTAAACAGGGGGTCAGCCCTGTTTTTT.

This chain connects TRBV2 to TRBJ1-5, with D hard to call. V was cut by 4 bases and J by 3 bases, with 4 bases left in between. This CDR3 has 12 amino acids. CDR1 and CDR2 (germline): SNHLY, FYNNEI. Written as DNA, the CDR3 is TGTGCCAGCAGTGGGCCCAATCAGCCCCAGCATTTT. The encoded protein is CASSGPNQPQHF.

The J gene is TRBJ2-6, the V gene TRBV3-1 (or the pseudogene TRBV3-2); D is uncertain. Trimming took off 4 bases at V and 0 bases at J, with 7 bases between the two ends. Looked up from germline, CDR1 is LGHDT and CDR2 is YNNKEL (reference sequence). This CDR3 is built from 15 residues. The CDR3 sequence is CASSPLVSGANVLTF. CDR3 coding DNA: TGTGCCAGCAGCCCACTGGTCTCTGGGGCCAACGTCCTGACTTTC.

This clone was seen once. The chain uses TRBV27 and TRBJ2-1; D perhaps matches TRBD1 (6 bases). The CDR3 is 17 residues long. V lost 5 bases, J lost 0 bases, and 17 bases lay in between. Germline loops: CDR1 MNHEY, CDR2 SMNVEV (reference sequence). The CDR3 reads CASSPMTGFGSYNEQFF. The DNA of the CDR3 is TGTGCCAGCAGTCCCATGACAGGATTCGGCTCCTACAATGAGCAGTTCTTC.

The CDR3 sequence: CASSGDRYRGRAPLHF. Written as DNA, the CDR3 is TGTGCCAGCAGTGGGGACCGCTACAGGGGACGGGCACCCCTCCACTTT. V gene TRBV25-1 combines with J gene TRBJ1-6, with 7 bases identical to TRBD1. J was trimmed by 11 bases and V by 4 bases; bases with no gene match: 14. CDR1 is MGHDK, CDR2 SYGVNS, per germline. CDR3 size: 16 residues.

The chain couples TRBV23-1 to TRBJ2-5; D is possibly TRBD2 (5 bases). TRBV23-1 is sorted into the ORF group, with uncertain function. Trimming removed 4 bases from V and 4 bases from J, with 19 bases in between. The CDR3 totals 16 residues. CDR3 protein: CASSPKPRGQVETQYF. The CDR3 region has the DNA TGCGCCAGCAGTCCAAAGCCCCGAGGGCAGGTAGAGACCCAGTACTTC.

The V call is TRBV10-3, the J call TRBJ2-2, with D tentatively TRBD1 (7 bases). V lost 2 bases and J lost 0, with 16 bases in between. The germline V gene has CDR1 ENHRY and CDR2 SYGVKD. The CDR3 length is 18 residues. CDR3 DNA sequence: TGTGCCATCAGTGAGCCAGGGGGGCCCCACGCGAACACCGGGGAGCTGTTTTTT. Protein: CAISEPGGPHANTGELFF.

The chain carries TRBV6-2 or TRBV6-3 and TRBJ2-5; 7 positions match TRBD2. The germline CDR1 and CDR2 sequences are MNHEY and SVGEGT. V trimming: 2 bases; J trimming: 4 bases; junction bases outside the gene matches: 10. The length of the CDR3 is 16 residues. The CDR3 here is CASSYGLAGTRETQYF. The CDR3 nucleotides are TGTGCCAGCAGTTACGGATTAGCGGGTACCCGAGAGACCCAGTACTTC.

The J gene is TRBJ1-5, the V gene TRBV19; the match to TRBD1 covers 10 bases. Germline V CDR1 and CDR2: LNHDA, SQIVND (reference sequence). The CDR3 runs to 17 residues. Germline trimming cut 2 bases from V and 5 bases from J; bases unmatched to any gene: 9. CDR3 sequence: CASSINPRQGAYQPQHF. DNA for the CDR3: TGTGCCAGTAGTATAAATCCCCGACAGGGGGCCTATCAGCCCCAGCATTTT.

The CDR3 protein is CASSAGPRSEAFF. The CDR3 DNA reads as TGTGCCAGTAGCGCAGGGCCCAGGTCTGAAGCTTTCTTT. The chain employs TRBV19 and TRBJ1-1; perhaps TRBD1 as D (5 bases). The CDR3 is 13 residues long. Trimming took off 6 bases at V and 6 bases at J, with 14 bases between the two ends. CDR1 LNHDA and CDR2 SQIVND come from the germline V gene (reference sequence).

This rearrangement joins TRBV5-6 to TRBJ2-7, with 8 bases lining up with TRBD2. V shed 3 bases and J 4 bases; nucleotides not matched to a gene: 6. This CDR3 is built from 14 residues. Germline V gives CDR1 SGHDT, CDR2 YYEEEE. DNA of the CDR3: TGTGCCAGCAGCTCGGGACTAGGGGTATACGAGCAGTACTTC. Its protein product is CASSSGLGVYEQYF.

This chain uses TRBV27 with TRBJ2-3, with 14 bases identical to TRBD2. The J segment lost 4 bases and the V segment lost 4 bases, leaving 16 bases of the junction unmatched. This CDR3 has 20 amino acids. Per germline, CDR1 MNHEY and CDR2 SMNVEV (reference sequence). The CDR3, as DNA: TGTGCCAGCAGTTGGGGGTTGGTGACTAGCGGGGGGGCCGCGGCAGATACGCAGTATTTT. It specifies CASSWGLVTSGGAAADTQYF.

This sequence joins TRBV2 and TRBJ2-1; 14 bases fit TRBD2. V lost 6 bases and J lost 6; bases outside the gene matches: 4. CDR3 length: 15 residues. CDR1 is SNHLY, CDR2 FYNNEI, per germline. The CDR3 nucleotides read TGTGCCAGCAGGAGACTAGCGGGAGGGCTCAATGAGCAGTTCTTC. Translated, it gives CASRRLAGGLNEQFF.

This clone was detected once. V gene TRBV7-3 combines with J gene TRBJ2-3; no clear D. Germline loops: CDR1 SGHTA, CDR2 FQGTGA. The CDR3 loop spans 16 amino acids. V was pared by 2 bases and J by 0 bases, with 12 bases between. CDR3 nucleotide sequence: TGTGCCAGCAGCTTACCCATTAGAGCTAGCACAGATACGCAGTATTTT. The encoded protein is CASSLPIRASTDTQYF.

This chain connects TRBV5-1 to TRBJ1-4; 10 bases match TRBD1. Germline CDR1 reads SGHRS; CDR2 reads YFSETQ. Trimming cost V 3 bases and J 8 bases; bases outside gene matches: 7. This CDR3 contains 15 residues. Here the CDR3 reads CASSWDRGREEKLFF. The DNA for the CDR3 is TGCGCCAGCAGCTGGGACAGGGGAAGAGAGGAAAAACTGTTTTTT.

This clone was counted once. The chain uses TRBV6-5 and TRBJ2-2; 7 nucleotides agree with TRBD2. The length of the CDR3 is 14 residues. V was clipped by 2 bases and J by 5 bases; unmatched bases: 2. The germline V gene has CDR1 MNHEY and CDR2 SVGAGI. CDR3 sequence (DNA): TGTGCCAGCAGTTACAAGCGGGAAACCGGGGAGCTGTTTTTT. Its protein product is CASSYKRETGELFF.

The J gene is TRBJ1-6, the V gene TRBV11-2; 8 bases are a match to TRBD1. The CDR3 is 17 residues long. From germline, CDR1 is SGHAT and CDR2 FQNNGV. With 5 bases clipped from V and 6 bases from J, the junction kept 12 bases outside the gene matches. CDR3 amino acids: CASSQLGQGTSNSPLHF. DNA for the CDR3: TGTGCCAGCAGCCAGTTAGGACAGGGTACTTCTAATTCACCCCTCCACTTT.

This clone appeared once. The chain carries TRBV11-2 and TRBJ2-2, with a possible D match to TRBD1 (5 bases). The ends were cut back, 5 bases at V and 0 bases at J, with 10 bases in the middle. The CDR3 covers 15 residues. CDR1 is SGHAT, CDR2 FQNNGV, per germline. This chain's CDR3 is CASSRTYTNTGELFF. The CDR3 DNA is TGTGCCAGCAGCCGGACATATACGAACACCGGGGAGCTGTTTTTT.

The V call is TRBV27, the J call TRBJ1-1; tentative D call: TRBD1 (5 bases). This CDR3 is 16 amino acids long. Germline V CDR1 and CDR2: MNHEY, SMNVEV (reference sequence). Trimming shortened V by 4 bases and J by 0 bases, and 15 bases separated the two germline ends. The CDR3 loop reads CASSSLGGLMNTEAFF. The CDR3 DNA follows: TGTGCCAGCAGTTCCCTTGGGGGACTGATGAACACTGAAGCTTTCTTT.

The chain combines TRBV28 with TRBJ1-2; D may be TRBD1 (5 bases). V lost 4 bases to trimming and J lost 3 bases, with 9 bases between them. The germline CDR1 and CDR2 sequences are MDHEN and SYDVKM. The CDR3 length is 13 residues. CDR3 nucleotide sequence: TGTGCCAGCAGTTCCGGGACTGACTATGGCTACACCTTC. This encodes CASSSGTDYGYTF.

The chain combines TRBV27 with TRBJ2-1; TRBD2 agrees at 8 bases. Germline trimming cut 6 bases from V and 7 bases from J; bases unmatched to any gene: 8. Per germline, CDR1 MNHEY and CDR2 SMNVEV (reference sequence). This CDR3 comprises 14 residues. The CDR3 is CASRLSGSGNEQFF. In DNA form, the CDR3 reads TGTGCCAGCAGACTAAGCGGGAGTGGAAATGAGCAGTTCTTC.

This chain joins TRBV24-1 and TRBJ2-1; 10 bases agree with TRBD2. The CDR3 covers 15 residues. Losses at the gene ends were 9 bases for V and 8 bases for J; bases not matched to a gene: 12. Germline assignment: CDR1 KGHDR and CDR2 SFDVKD. Written as DNA, the CDR3 is TGTGCCACCCAAGGGTCAAGCGGGAGGGGGTATGAGCAGTTCTTC. This gives the protein CATQGSSGRGYEQFF.